This T cell receptor (beta chain) was identified in a study of blood T cell repertoires in COVID-19. Some clones are missing from TCRdb's copy, which holds only in-frame ones; the method was immunoSEQ multiplex PCR. The sample includes about 76,000 clones, 70% to 90% seen only once; the top ten take roughly 9.7%. Seattle patient enrollment occurred during active infection, with longitudinal follow-up thereafter. The V end was cut by 0 bases, the J end by 2 bases, with 8 bases between. Germline values: CDR1 LNHNV, CDR2 YYDKDF (reference sequence). The CDR3 has 15 amino acids. This clone was seen more than once but under ten times.

The TCR was taken from a man in his 60s with COVID-19, enrolled during active disease. V usage is TRBV15 and J usage is TRBJ1-5; no firm D call. The sequencing input was peripheral blood. Here the CDR3 reads CATSRDPGGNQPQHF. CDR3 DNA: TGTGCCACCAGCAGAGATCCCGGGGGCAATCAGCCCCAGCATTTT.